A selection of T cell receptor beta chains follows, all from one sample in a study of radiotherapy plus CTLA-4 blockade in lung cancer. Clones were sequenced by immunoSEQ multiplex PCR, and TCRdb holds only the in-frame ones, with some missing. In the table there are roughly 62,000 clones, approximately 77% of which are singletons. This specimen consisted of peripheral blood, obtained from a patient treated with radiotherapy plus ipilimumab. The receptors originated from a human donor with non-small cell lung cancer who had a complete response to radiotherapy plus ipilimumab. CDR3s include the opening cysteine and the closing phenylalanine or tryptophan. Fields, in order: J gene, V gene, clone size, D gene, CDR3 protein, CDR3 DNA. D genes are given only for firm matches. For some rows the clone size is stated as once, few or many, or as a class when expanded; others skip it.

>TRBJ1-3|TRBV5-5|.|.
CASSLSSSFSGNTIYF
TGTGCCAGCAGCTTATCGTCAAGCTTTTCTGGAAACACCATATATTTT
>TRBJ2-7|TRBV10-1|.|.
CASSESKIGGRSHEQYF
TGCGCCAGCAGTGAGTCGAAGATCGGGGGGCGCTCCCACGAGCAGTACTTC
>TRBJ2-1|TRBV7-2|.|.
CASSIDRSSYNEQFF
TGTGCCAGCAGCATAGACCGGAGCTCCTACAATGAGCAGTTCTTC
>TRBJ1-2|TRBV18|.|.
CASSPAGAGGYTF
TGTGCCAGCTCACCAGCGGGGGCTGGTGGCTACACCTTC
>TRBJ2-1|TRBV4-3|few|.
CASSLSLVILYNEQFF
TGCGCCAGCAGCCTAAGTCTAGTTATTCTCTACAATGAGCAGTTCTTC
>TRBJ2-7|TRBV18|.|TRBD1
CASSLPGQGGGEQYF
TGTGCCAGCTCACTACCCGGACAGGGCGGCGGCGAGCAGTACTTC
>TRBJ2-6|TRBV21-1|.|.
CASSAIVLQQSRANVLTF
TGTGCCAGCAGCGCTATCGTGCTACAACAAAGTCGGGCCAACGTCCTGACTTTC
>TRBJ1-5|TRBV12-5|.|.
CASGNRRGTNQPQHF
TGTGCTAGTGGTAATCGCCGGGGGACGAATCAGCCCCAGCATTTT
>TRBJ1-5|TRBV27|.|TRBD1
CASRWRGPEHQPQHF
TGTGCCAGCAGATGGAGGGGGCCCGAACATCAGCCCCAGCATTTT
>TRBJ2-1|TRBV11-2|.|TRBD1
CASSLAQGAPLGEQFF
TGTGCCAGCAGCTTAGCCCAGGGGGCCCCCTTAGGGGAGCAGTTCTTC
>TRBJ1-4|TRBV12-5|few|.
CASGLSGRGTNEKLFF
TGTGCTAGTGGTTTGAGCGGCCGGGGGACCAATGAAAAACTGTTTTTT
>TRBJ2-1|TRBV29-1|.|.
CSGRRTSSNEQFF
TGCAGCGGTCGAAGGACTTCCTCCAATGAGCAGTTCTTC
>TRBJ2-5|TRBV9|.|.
CASNTGAQETQYF
TGTGCCAGCAACACGGGAGCCCAAGAGACCCAGTACTTC